This TCR beta chain was obtained from a study of T-cell memory formation after mild COVID-19 (dated by TCRdb to the early 2020s). Concerning the study at large: Most TCR sequence clusters were specific to one of the two donors. Longitudinal TCRalpha and TCRbeta repertoire sequencing tracked T-cell clones expanding and contracting after mild COVID-19 in two donors. Two young, previously healthy adult volunteers made up the cohort, one male and one female.

Summary of the overall study and its limitations: The detection of some responding clones in pre-infection memory suggests that pre-existing cross-reactive memory T cells joined the SARS-CoV-2 response. SARS-CoV-2 specificity was not confirmed for the second-wave clones peaking on day 37. Contracting CD4+ clones turned up mainly in the CM and EM memory subsets, whereas EMRA was where CD8+ clones were enriched. The study covered only a couple of mild cases, and larger cohorts including severe cases with pre-infection samples were considered necessary. Balanced CD4/CD8 phenotypes were observed for clones contracting from day 15 to 85, whereas a bias towards CD4+ was observed for a second wave of clones expanding from day 15 to 37.

Ficoll-Paque density gradient centrifugation was the method used to isolate PBMCs. This clonotype was found a few times. Its antigen specificity is not known. No quality values exist for individual bases; no much larger clone is one base distant. Per the germline V gene, KGHDR is the CDR1 and SFDVKD is the CDR2. Reading from cysteine to phenylalanine, the CDR3 counts 18 amino acids. Only the CDR3 region is kept as DNA, spanning 54 bases read in frame from base 1. Trimming takes 4 bases from V and 3 bases from J, and the germline ends sit 22 bases apart. The sequencer was an Illumina NovaSeq 6000. Using 5'RACE with constant-segment primers, TCRalpha and TCRbeta cDNA libraries were constructed, with sample barcodes and unique molecular identifiers added in the process. Trizol reagent was used to extract RNA from every sample. Amplification of the libraries took two PCR steps, and the second step added a second sample barcode plus Illumina TruSeq adapters. The libraries were sequenced on an Illumina NovaSeq using 2 x 150 bp paired-end reads. In the paper's pipeline: Demultiplexing of reads and collapsing into UMI-guided consensus sequences were performed with migec v1.2.7. Using mixcr v2.1.11, UMI consensuses were aligned to TRA and TRB V and J templates and then assembled into clonotypes. A clonotype was counted as expanded or contracted only if both edgeR and NoisET called the change significant, with noise models trained on biological replicates. For edgeR calls, a false discovery rate-adjusted p below 0.01 and a log2 fold-change threshold of 1 were applied. As an exploratory analysis of dynamics, max-normalized trajectories of the 1000 most abundant clonotypes were examined by PCA with hierarchical clustering. Separately sequenced CD4+ and CD8+ repertoires were used to assign a CD4 or CD8 phenotype to each responding clone. The public reads were quality trimmed at Q25 with fastp and then assembled into clones with MiXCR by TCRdb, keeping productive beta chains. Each entry is one CDR3 protein sequence, shown with its most common DNA and genes. The V and J calls follow TCRdb's processing rather than the paper's. This sample is represented by approximately 89,000 distinct CDR3 sequences; nearly 25% of them were singletons. The leading ten clones occupy about 40% of the sample.

The rearrangement joined TRBV24-1 to TRBJ2-3; the D gene is perhaps TRBD2, on 7 matching bases. The sample comprised PBMCs or a T cell subset sorted from them (not recorded which). The sequence was obtained from a man younger than 35 who had mild COVID-19 (a few samples of this study predate the infection). The sample titles of this study are shuffled in the database, so cell type and time point are left out; the donor was told from shared clones. For the CDR3, the sequence is CATSDSSEGGLATDTQYF. DNA sequence: TGTGCCACCAGTGACTCAAGTGAGGGGGGGTTGGCGACAGATACGCAGTATTTT.